This TCR beta chain was sequenced in a study of control samples from healthy donors and cancer patients. This table comes from immunoSEQ multiplex PCR, and its TCRdb copy is limited to in-frame clones, with some not included. The table shows tens of thousands of clones, with about 94% occurring only once. This clone was recorded only once. The specimen was blood. The source is a woman aged 25 to 45 in good health.

CDR3 in amino acids: CASRHWGQGREKLFF. The CDR3 nucleotides are TGTGCCAGCAGACACTGGGGACAGGGTCGCGAAAAACTGTTTTTT. V usage is TRBV5-6 and J usage is TRBJ1-4; 9 nucleotides align to TRBD1. Per germline, CDR1 SGHDT and CDR2 YYEEEE. This CDR3 spans 15 amino acids. Trimming removed 5 bases from V and 8 bases from J; junction bases left unmatched: 10.